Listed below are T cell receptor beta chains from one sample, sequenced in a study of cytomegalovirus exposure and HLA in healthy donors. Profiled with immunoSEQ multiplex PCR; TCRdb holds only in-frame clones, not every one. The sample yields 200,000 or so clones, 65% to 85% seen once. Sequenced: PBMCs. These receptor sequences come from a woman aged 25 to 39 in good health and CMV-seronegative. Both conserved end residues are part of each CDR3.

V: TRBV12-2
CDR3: CASRLAAGFHNEQFF

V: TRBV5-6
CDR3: CASSSLSASQPQHF

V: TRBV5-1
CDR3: CASSSTGTRPNEQFF

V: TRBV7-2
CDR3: CASSAWALGAYGYTF

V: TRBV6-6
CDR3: CASSLPATNEKLFF

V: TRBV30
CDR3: CAWSGLAGSTDTQYF

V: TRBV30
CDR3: CAGSGMTASYEQYF

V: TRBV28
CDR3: CASSLPGQGYYEQYF

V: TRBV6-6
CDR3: CASSYSTNRENTEAFF

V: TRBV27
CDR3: CASTPGGDTQYF

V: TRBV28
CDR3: CASSTASGRSYNEQFF

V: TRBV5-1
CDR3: CASSPSGGPYEQYF

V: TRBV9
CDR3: CASSPSSTSGGYEQYF

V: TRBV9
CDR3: CASSATGTGGAFGYTF

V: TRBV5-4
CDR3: CASSLDPGGLGLSRETQYF

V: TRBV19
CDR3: CASSGGTGNYGYTF

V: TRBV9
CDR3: CASSALTGKLGNTIYF

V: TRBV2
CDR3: CASSEDISNQPQHF

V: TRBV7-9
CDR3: CASSFPTGVTEAFF

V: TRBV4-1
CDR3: CASSLLDRVGNTIYF

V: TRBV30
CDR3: CAWKEFGTGGSEQYF

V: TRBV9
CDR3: CASSGDTGGYGYTF

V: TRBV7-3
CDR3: CASSPLAGAYNEQFF

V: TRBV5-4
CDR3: CASSRQGGFTGELFF

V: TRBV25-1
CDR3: CASSETQFADTQYF

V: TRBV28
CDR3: CASSTGRVKPEEEGEKLFF

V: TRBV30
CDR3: CAWSVDRALAKNIQYF

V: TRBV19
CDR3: CASSKNGGIKETQYF

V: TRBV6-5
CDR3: CASSYPFDRFTEAFF

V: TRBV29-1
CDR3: CSVEAPGTSGSTDTQYF

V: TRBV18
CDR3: CASSLSASQPQHF

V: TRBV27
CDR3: CASSSSGEAYNEQFF

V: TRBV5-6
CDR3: CASSLRLIGGWDQETQYF

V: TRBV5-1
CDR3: CASSPFKGGESSDTQYF